This T cell receptor beta chain comes out of a study of radiation and T cells in renal cell carcinoma. Background on the study: Nephrectomy followed 15 Gy stereotactic body radiation by 4 weeks.

The CDR3 consists of 14 residues. Germline lookup yields CDR1 SGHDN and CDR2 FVKESK. Trimming cost V 1 base and J 4 bases, with 10 bases left between them. Study findings and constraints: Baseline intratumoral clonotype presence is unknown without pretreatment biopsies. In blood, top tumor clones expanded by 2 weeks, shrinking by 4.

Only a few counts were recorded for this clone. What it recognizes is unknown. Sequenced by immunoSEQ multiplex PCR; TCRdb stores in-frame clones only, minus some. This sample carries 130,000 or so clones, 83% of them seen once, and the ten largest clones take under 30%. Time point of the sample: baseline pretreatment blood. Documented treatment: 15 Gy SBRT to primary tumor, nephrectomy 4 weeks later. Radiation-treated patients gave blood at baseline, week 2 and week 4. Sequenced material: blood, taken from a patient whose treatment included radiotherapy and nephrectomy. This TCR was sampled from a woman aged 50 to 60 with renal cell carcinoma. The chain has TRBV14 and TRBJ1-2; a possible D gene is TRBD1 (6 bases). In DNA, the CDR3 is TGTGCCAGCAGCCAAGTAGGGGGGCCCTATGGCTACACCTTC. It is translated as CASSQVGGPYGYTF.